This T cell receptor beta chain is from a study of T cell responses to AZD1222 COVID-19 vaccine (dated by TCRdb to about 2021). A note on the overall study: A total of just over 230 trial participants underwent TCR sequencing, of whom about 210 had received two doses of AZD1222 and about 25 had received two doses of the MenACWY control vaccine. Trial participants were enrolled into age subgroups of 18-55, 56-69 and 70-plus years, which contained about 150, 27 and 61 TCR-sequenced participants, respectively. What the work shows at the level of the full study, not this receptor alone: Because no samples from the day 14 peak response were available, repertoires could be characterized only after the peak T cell response. Participants were mostly white British and included more females than males, and it was suggested by the authors that clonal diversity may have been underestimated. Reportedly, close to half of the unique spike-specific TCRs recognized epitopes lying outside the regions that are mutated in the B.1.351 and B.1.1.7 variants. The 56-69-year group was small, and its depth increase did not reach significance, likely because of low power. Conclusions about previously exposed vaccinees were limited because only six AZD1222 recipients were SARS-CoV-2 seropositive at baseline. CD4 TCRs associated with the vaccine covered the entire spike protein, and the dominant responses were in regions 160-218 and 743-854. A significant rise in spike-specific TCR breadth and depth was observed after two AZD1222 doses relative to day 0 and relative to MenACWY recipients.

Clipping removes 6 bases from V and 2 bases from J, with 4 as the unmatched junction base count. CDR1 and CDR2 are read off the germline V gene as MNHEY and SVGAGI. The CDR3, from cysteine to phenylalanine, totals 13 residues. Of all the DNA, just the CDR3 is kept, 39 bases in frame from base 1. The sample's time point label, in plain terms: about 28 days (+/-7) after the second vaccine dose. Because spike-specific TCR depth and breadth did not differ between the two schedules, AZD1222 recipients who got a second dose at roughly 4 weeks were pooled with those who got a second dose at roughly 12 weeks. The vaccinee samples were drawn from two UK trials, COV001 and COV002, one of which was a single-blind randomized controlled phase 2/3 trial testing AZD1222 (ChAdOx1 nCoV-19) in healthy adults. For TCRbeta chain sequencing, PBMC samples from trial participants were taken at day 0 and at day 28 after the second dose.

Note on this clone: The antigen it recognizes is unknown. No much larger clone is present one base from it, and per-base qualities are unavailable.

The CDR3 regions of human TCRbeta chains were subjected to immunosequencing. The published analysis was carried out like this. TCRs in the repertoires were compared against a reference library of SARS-CoV-2-specific TCRs that had been generated with the MIRA antigen-specificity platform. Breadth meant the fraction of unique TCRs that were SARS-CoV-2-associated, whereas depth meant the fraction of total T cells that were SARS-CoV-2-associated. Using the MIRA data, each spike-specific TCR was mapped to the spike region that the TCR reacts to and placed in a CD4 or CD8 class. Log10-transformed breadth and depth values were compared by one-way ANOVA with Sidak's multiple comparisons tests. The clones in this table, taken by TCRdb from immuneACCESS, are in-frame only. Not every clone is retained; where verified, under half of the shortfall comes from an unresolved V gene, and the cause of the rest is unknown. The D gene and trimming were derived from the DNA, and the V and J assignments and clone size from that table. The table for this sample lists some 90,000 clones; roughly 91% of them were counted only once. The ten largest account for around 5% of the sample.

The sequence is built from TRBV6-5 and TRBJ2-7, with TRBD1 matching 7 junction bases. The sequence was collected from an adult who received the AZD1222 COVID-19 vaccine. Here the sequenced sample was peripheral blood, taken 28 days after the second AZD1222 dose. At the DNA level, the sequence is TGTGCCAGCAGAAAAGGACAGGCCTACGAGCAGTACTTC. The encoded protein is CASRKGQAYEQYF.